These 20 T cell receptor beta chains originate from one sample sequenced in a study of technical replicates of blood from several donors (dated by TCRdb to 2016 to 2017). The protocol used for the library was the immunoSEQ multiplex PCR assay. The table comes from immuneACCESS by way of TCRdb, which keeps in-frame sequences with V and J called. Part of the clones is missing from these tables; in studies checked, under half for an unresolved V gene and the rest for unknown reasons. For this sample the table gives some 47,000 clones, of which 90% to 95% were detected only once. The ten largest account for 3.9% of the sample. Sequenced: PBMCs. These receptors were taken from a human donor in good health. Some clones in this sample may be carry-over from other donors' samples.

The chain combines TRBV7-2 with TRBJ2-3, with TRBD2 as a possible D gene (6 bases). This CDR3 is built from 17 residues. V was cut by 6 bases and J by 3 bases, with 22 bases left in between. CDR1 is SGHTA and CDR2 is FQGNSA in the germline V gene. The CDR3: CASRNSWGRSITDTQYF. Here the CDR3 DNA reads TGTGCCAGCAGGAATTCTTGGGGGAGGTCTATTACAGATACGCAGTATTTT. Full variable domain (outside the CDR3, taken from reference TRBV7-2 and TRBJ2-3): GAGVSQSPSNKVTEKGKDVELRCDPISGHTALYWYRQSLGQGLEFLIYFQGNSAPDKSGLPSDRFSAERTGGSVSTLTIQRTQQEDSAVYLCASRNSWGRSITDTQYFGPGTRLTVL.

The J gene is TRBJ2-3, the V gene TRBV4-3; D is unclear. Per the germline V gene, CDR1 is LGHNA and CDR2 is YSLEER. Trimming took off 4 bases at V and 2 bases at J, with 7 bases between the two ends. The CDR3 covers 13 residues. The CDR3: CASSPSITDTQYF. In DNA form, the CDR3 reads TGCGCCAGCAGCCCATCAATCACAGATACGCAGTATTTT.

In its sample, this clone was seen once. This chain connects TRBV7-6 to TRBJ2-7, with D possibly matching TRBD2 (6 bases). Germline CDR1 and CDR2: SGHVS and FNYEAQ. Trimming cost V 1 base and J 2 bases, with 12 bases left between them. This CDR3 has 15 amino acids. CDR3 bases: TGTGCCAGCAGCTTAGAAAGCGGGCCAGCCTACGAGCAGTACTTC. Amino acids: CASSLESGPAYEQYF. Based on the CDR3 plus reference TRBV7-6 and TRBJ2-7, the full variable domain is GAGVSQSPRYKVTKRGQDVALRCDPISGHVSLYWYRQALGQGPEFLTYFNYEAQQDKSGLPNDRFSAERPEGSISTLTIQRTEQRDSAMYRCASSLESGPAYEQYFGPGTRLTVT.

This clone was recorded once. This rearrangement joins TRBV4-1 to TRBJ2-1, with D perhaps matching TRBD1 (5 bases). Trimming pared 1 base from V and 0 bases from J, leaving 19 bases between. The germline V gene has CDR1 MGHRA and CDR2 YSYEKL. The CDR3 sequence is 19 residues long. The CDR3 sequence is CASSQVTPYRSSSYNEQFF. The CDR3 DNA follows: TGCGCCAGCAGCCAAGTCACACCCTACAGGTCGAGCTCCTACAATGAGCAGTTCTTC.

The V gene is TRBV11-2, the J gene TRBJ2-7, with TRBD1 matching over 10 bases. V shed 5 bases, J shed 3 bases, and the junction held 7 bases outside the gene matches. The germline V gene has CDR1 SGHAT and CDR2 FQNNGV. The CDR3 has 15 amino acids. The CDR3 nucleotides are TGTGCCAGCAGCCCTTTGGGACAGGGGCACTACGAGCAGTACTTC. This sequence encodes CASSPLGQGHYEQYF.

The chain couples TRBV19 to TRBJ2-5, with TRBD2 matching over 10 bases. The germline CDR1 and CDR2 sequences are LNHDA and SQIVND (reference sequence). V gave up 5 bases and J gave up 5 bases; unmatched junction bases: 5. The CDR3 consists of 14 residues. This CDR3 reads CASSLSSGSETQYF. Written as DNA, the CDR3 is TGTGCCAGTAGTTTGTCTAGCGGGAGTGAGACCCAGTACTTC. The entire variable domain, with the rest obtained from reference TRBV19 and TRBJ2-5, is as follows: DGGITQSPKYLFRKEGQNVTLSCEQNLNHDAMYWYRQDPGQGLRLIYYSQIVNDFQKGDIAEGYSVSREKKESFPLTVTSAQKNPTAFYLCASSLSSGSETQYFGPGTRLLVL.

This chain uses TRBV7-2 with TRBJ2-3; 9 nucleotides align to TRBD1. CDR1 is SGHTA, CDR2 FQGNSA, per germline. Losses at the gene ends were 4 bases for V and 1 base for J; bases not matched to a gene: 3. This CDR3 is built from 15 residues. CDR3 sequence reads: CASSSDRGGTDTQYF. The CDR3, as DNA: TGTGCCAGCAGCTCGGACAGGGGAGGCACAGATACGCAGTATTTT.

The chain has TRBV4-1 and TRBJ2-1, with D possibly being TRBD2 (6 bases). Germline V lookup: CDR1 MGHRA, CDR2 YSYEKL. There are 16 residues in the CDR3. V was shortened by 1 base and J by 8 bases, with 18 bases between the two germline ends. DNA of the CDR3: TGCGCCAGCAGCCAAGGGAGGAAGAGGGGAGGCGATGAGCAGTTCTTC. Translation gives CASSQGRKRGGDEQFF.

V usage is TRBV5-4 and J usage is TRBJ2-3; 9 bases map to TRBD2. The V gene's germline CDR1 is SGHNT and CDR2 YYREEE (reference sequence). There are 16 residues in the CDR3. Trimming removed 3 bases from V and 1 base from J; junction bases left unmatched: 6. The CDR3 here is CASSSRLAGGTDTQYF. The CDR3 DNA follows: TGTGCCAGCAGCTCAAGGTTAGCGGGGGGCACAGATACGCAGTATTTT.

The CDR3 here is CASSGGLAGFALTEQYF. CDR3 DNA sequence: TGTGCCAGCAGTGGGGGACTAGCGGGGTTTGCTCTTACCGAGCAGTACTTC. This chain joins TRBV6-1 and TRBJ2-7; 13 bases fit TRBD2. The CDR3 spans 17 residues. The germline CDR1 and CDR2 sequences are MNHNS and SASEGT. The V gene end was trimmed by 4 bases and the J gene end by 6 bases; junction bases not matched to a gene: 12.

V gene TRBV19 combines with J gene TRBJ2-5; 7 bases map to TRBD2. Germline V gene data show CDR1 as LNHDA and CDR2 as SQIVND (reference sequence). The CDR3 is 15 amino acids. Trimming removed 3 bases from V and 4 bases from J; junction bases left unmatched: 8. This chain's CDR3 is CASSIRGSSGETQYF. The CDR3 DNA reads TGTGCCAGTAGTATCCGCGGGAGTAGTGGAGAGACCCAGTACTTC.

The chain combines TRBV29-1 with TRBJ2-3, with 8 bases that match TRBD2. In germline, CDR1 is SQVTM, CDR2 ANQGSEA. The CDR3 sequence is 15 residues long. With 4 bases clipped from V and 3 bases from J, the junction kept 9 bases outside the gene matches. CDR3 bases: TGCAGCGTTGTTTTCGGGAGGGGCAGAACAGATACGCAGTATTTT. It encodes CSVVFGRGRTDTQYF.

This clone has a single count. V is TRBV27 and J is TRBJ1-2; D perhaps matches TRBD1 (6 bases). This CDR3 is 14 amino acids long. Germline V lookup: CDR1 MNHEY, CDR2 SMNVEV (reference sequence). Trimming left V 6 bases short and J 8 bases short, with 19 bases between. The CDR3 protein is CASRDGTPNGGYTF. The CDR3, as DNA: TGTGCCAGCAGGGATGGGACACCCAACGGGGGCTACACCTTC.

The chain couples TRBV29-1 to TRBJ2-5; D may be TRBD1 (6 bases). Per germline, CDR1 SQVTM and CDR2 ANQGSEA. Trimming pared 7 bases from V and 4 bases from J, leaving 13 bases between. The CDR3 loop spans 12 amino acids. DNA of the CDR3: TGCAGCGCTGCAGGGGAATCAGAGACCCAGTACTTC. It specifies CSAAGESETQYF. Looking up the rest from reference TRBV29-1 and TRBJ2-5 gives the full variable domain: SAVISQKPSRDICQRGTSLTIQCQVDSQVTMMFWYRQQPGQSLTLIATANQGSEATYESGFVIDKFPISRPNLTFSTLTVSNMSPEDSSIYLCSAAGESETQYFGPGTRLLVL.

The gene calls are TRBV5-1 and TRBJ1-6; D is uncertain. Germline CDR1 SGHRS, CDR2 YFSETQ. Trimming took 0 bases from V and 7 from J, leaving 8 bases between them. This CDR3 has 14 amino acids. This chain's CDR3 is CASSLESQNSPLHF. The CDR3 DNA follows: TGCGCCAGCAGCTTGGAAAGTCAGAATTCACCCCTCCACTTT.

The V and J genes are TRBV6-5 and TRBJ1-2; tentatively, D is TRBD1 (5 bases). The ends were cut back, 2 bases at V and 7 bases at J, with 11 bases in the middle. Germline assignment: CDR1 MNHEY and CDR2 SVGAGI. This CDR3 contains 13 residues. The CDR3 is CASSYTGRPGYTF. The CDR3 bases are TGTGCCAGCAGTTACACAGGCCGCCCTGGCTACACCTTC.

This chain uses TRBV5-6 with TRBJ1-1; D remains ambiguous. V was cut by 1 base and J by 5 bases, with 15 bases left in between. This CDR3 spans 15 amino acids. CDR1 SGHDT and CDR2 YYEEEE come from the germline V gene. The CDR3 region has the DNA TGTGCCAGCAGCTTGAGAGGGCGCTCTAGGACTGAAGCTTTCTTT. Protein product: CASSLRGRSRTEAFF. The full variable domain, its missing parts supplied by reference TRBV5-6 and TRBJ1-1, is DAGVTQSPTHLIKTRGQQVTLRCSPKSGHDTVSWYQQALGQGPQFIFQYYEEEERQRGNFPDRFSGHQFPNYSSELNVNALLLGDSALYLCASSLRGRSRTEAFFGQGTRLTVV.

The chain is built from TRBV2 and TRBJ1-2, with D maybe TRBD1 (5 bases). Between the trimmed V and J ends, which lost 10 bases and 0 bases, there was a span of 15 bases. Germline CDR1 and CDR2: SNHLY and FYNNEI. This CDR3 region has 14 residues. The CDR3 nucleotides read TGTGCCACCAAACAGGAGATAACTAACTATGGCTACACCTTC. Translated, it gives CATKQEITNYGYTF.

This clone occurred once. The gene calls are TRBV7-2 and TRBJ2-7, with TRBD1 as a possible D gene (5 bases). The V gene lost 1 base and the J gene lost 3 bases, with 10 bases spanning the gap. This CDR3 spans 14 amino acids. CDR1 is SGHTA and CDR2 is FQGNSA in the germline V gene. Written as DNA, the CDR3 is TGTGCCAGCAGCTTAGGGGGCGCAGGCTACGAGCAGTACTTC. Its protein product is CASSLGGAGYEQYF.

CDR3 sequence (DNA): TGTGCCAGTAGTATGCCGGGACTATCTCTAGCCAAAAACATTCAGTACTTC. It yields the protein CASSMPGLSLAKNIQYF. The gene calls are TRBV19 and TRBJ2-4, with 7 nucleotides matching TRBD2. Per the germline V gene, CDR1 is LNHDA and CDR2 is SQIVND (reference sequence). The CDR3 runs to 17 residues. J was trimmed by 0 bases and V by 3 bases; bases with no gene match: 8.